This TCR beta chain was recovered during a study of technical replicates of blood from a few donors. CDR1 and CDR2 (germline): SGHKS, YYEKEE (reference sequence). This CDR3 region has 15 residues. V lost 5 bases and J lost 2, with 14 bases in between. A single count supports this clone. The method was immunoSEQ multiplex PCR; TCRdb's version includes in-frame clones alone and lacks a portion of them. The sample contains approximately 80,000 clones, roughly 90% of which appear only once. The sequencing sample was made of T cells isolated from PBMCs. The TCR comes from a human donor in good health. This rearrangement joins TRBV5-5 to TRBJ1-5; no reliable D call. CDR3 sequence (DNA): TGTGCCAGCAGAGACACGATATCTGGCAATCAGCCCCAGCATTTT. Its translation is CASRDTISGNQPQHF. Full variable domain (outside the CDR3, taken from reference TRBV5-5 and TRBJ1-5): DAGVTQSPTHLIKTRGQQVTLRCSPISGHKSVSWYQQVLGQGPQFIFQYYEKEERGRGNFPDRFSARQFPNYSSELNVNALLLGDSALYLCASRDTISGNQPQHFGDGTRLSIL.